This entry lists 32 T cell receptor beta chains sequenced from one sample in a study of blood T cell repertoires in COVID-19. Here immunoSEQ multiplex PCR was the method, and the copy in TCRdb shows in-frame clones only, minus some. The table shows a few hundred thousand clones, with around 90% occurring only once. The source material was peripheral blood. These receptors were obtained from a woman in her twenties or thirties with COVID-19, enrolled during active disease.

J is TRBJ2-3 and V is TRBV6-5; TRBD2 aligns across 11 bases. Trimming took 2 bases from V and 4 from J; bases not matched to a gene: 5. The germline V gene has CDR1 MNHEY and CDR2 SVGAGI. CDR3 length equals 16 residues. The CDR3 here is CASSYLTSGESDTQYF. The CDR3 nucleotides read TGTGCCAGCAGTTACCTGACTAGCGGGGAGTCAGATACGCAGTATTTT.

This clone was detected once. This rearrangement joins TRBV11-2 to TRBJ1-2; 7 nucleotides agree with TRBD1. The CDR3 sequence is 14 residues long. Germline V gene lookup returns CDR1 SGHAT and CDR2 FQNNGV. Losses at the gene ends were 4 bases for V and 8 bases for J; bases not matched to a gene: 10. CDR3 in amino acids: CASSSRDSLRGYTF. The DNA of the CDR3 is TGTGCCAGCAGCTCAAGGGACAGTCTCCGCGGCTACACCTTC.

The chain recombines TRBV7-3 with TRBJ2-1; 11 nucleotides align to TRBD2. The CDR3 is 15 residues long. V was clipped by 2 bases and J by 6 bases; unmatched bases: 3. Germline CDR1 reads SGHTA; CDR2 reads FQGTGA. The CDR3 DNA reads TGTGCCAGCAGCTTAGTCGGGACTAGCGGCAATGAGCAGTTCTTC. It specifies CASSLVGTSGNEQFF.

This clone occurred once. This chain uses TRBV7-3 with TRBJ2-7; 7 nucleotides match TRBD1. The CDR3 sequence is 14 residues long. Germline trimming cut 5 bases from V and 2 bases from J; bases unmatched to any gene: 6. Germline V gives CDR1 SGHTA, CDR2 FQGTGA. CDR3 nucleotides: TGTGCCAGCAGCACCGGGACAGAACCCTACGAGCAGTACTTC. Its translation: CASSTGTEPYEQYF.

The CDR3: CASSLVDRGDYEQYF. CDR3 nucleotides: TGCGCCAGCAGCTTGGTGGACAGGGGAGACTACGAGCAGTACTTC. The chain is built from TRBV5-1 and TRBJ2-7; 9 bases fit TRBD1. This CDR3 contains 15 residues. V lost 0 bases and J lost 3; bases outside the gene matches: 4. The germline V gene encodes CDR1 SGHRS and CDR2 YFSETQ.

This chain links TRBV7-9 with TRBJ2-7; D remains unclear. This CDR3 spans 10 amino acids. Germline assignment: CDR1 SEHNR and CDR2 FQNEAQ (reference sequence). Between the trimmed V and J ends, which lost 11 bases and 12 bases, there was a span of 17 bases. CDR3 amino acids: CARQNAARYF. In DNA form, the CDR3 reads TGTGCCCGACAAAACGCTGCCAGGTACTTC.

This clone was counted between two and nine times. This chain connects TRBV13 to TRBJ1-6; D ambiguous. Germline loops: CDR1 PRHDT, CDR2 FYEKMQ (reference sequence). Trimming removed 1 base at V and 4 bases at J, with 11 bases between. CDR3 length equals 16 residues. In DNA, the CDR3 is TGTGCCAGCAGCTTAGTCGGGAGTGGGTATAATTCACCCCTCCACTTT. Translating gives CASSLVGSGYNSPLHF.

This chain connects TRBV2 to TRBJ2-7; D gene unclear. V gave up 1 base and J gave up 6 bases, with 13 bases separating them. The CDR3 runs to 14 residues. The germline gives CDR1 SNHLY, CDR2 FYNNEI. DNA for the CDR3: TGTGCCAGCAGTGAAGGTCGGAGCCCTATCGAGCAGTACTTC. This gives the protein CASSEGRSPIEQYF.

This chain uses TRBV12-5 with TRBJ1-1, with D uncertain. Germline assignment: CDR1 LGHNT and CDR2 FRNRAP. CDR3 length: 13 residues. Between the trimmed V and J ends, which lost 4 bases and 2 bases, there was a span of 8 bases. CDR3 loop: CASGSGVNTEAFF. As DNA, the CDR3 is TGTGCTAGTGGTTCCGGGGTTAACACTGAAGCTTTCTTT.

The chain has TRBV18 and TRBJ1-1, with D maybe TRBD1 (5 bases). The V and J ends lost 2 bases and 3 bases respectively, with 10 bases between them. Looked up from germline, CDR1 is KGHSH and CDR2 is LQKENI. The CDR3 is 14 amino acids. The DNA for the CDR3 is TGTGCCAGCTCACCAGGGGGAGGGGACACTGAAGCTTTCTTT. This translates into CASSPGGGDTEAFF.

The rearrangement uses TRBV29-1 and TRBJ2-3; weak D call: TRBD1 (6 bases). This CDR3 has 14 amino acids. V was clipped by 2 bases and J by 2 bases, with 11 bases between them. The germline V gene encodes CDR1 SQVTM and CDR2 ANQGSEA. CDR3 coding DNA: TGCAGCGTTGAACGGAACAGGGACACAGATACGCAGTATTTT. This gives the protein CSVERNRDTDTQYF.

The chain employs TRBV19 and TRBJ2-2; no clear D gene. Deletions cut 8 bases from V and 0 bases from J, with 10 bases between. The CDR3 runs 14 residues. The germline V gene has CDR1 LNHDA and CDR2 SQIVND (reference sequence). The CDR3 loop reads CASEKYANTGELFF. The CDR3 DNA reads TGTGCCAGTGAGAAGTATGCGAACACCGGGGAGCTGTTTTTT.

This rearrangement joins TRBV7-2 to TRBJ2-1, with TRBD2 matching 9 bases. The J segment lost 6 bases and the V segment lost 4 bases, leaving 7 bases of the junction unmatched. The germline V gene has CDR1 SGHTA and CDR2 FQGNSA. There are 15 residues in the CDR3. CDR3 protein: CASSSPGLAINEQFF. The CDR3 DNA reads as TGTGCCAGCAGCTCGCCGGGACTAGCAATCAATGAGCAGTTCTTC.

V and J are TRBV27 and TRBJ1-4; TRBD1 matches 7 bases. CDR1 MNHEY and CDR2 SMNVEV come from the germline V gene (reference sequence). V lost 2 bases to trimming and J lost 7 bases; unmatched junction nucleotides: 10. This CDR3 contains 16 residues. DNA for the CDR3: TGTGCCAGCAGTTTAGAGGCAGGGGGAATAGGTGAAAAACTGTTTTTT. This encodes CASSLEAGGIGEKLFF.

This sequence joins TRBV6-1 and TRBJ1-5, with D perhaps matching TRBD1 (5 bases). The germline V gene encodes CDR1 MNHNS and CDR2 SASEGT. The CDR3 has 13 amino acids. With 1 base removed from V and 6 bases from J, the gap between germline ends came to 7 bases. The CDR3 bases are TGTGCCAGCAGTGAAGGGGGGGGTCAGCCCCAGCATTTT. Its protein is CASSEGGGQPQHF.

V usage is TRBV5-1 and J usage is TRBJ2-7, with D possibly TRBD1 on 6 matching bases. The CDR3 covers 15 residues. In germline, CDR1 is SGHRS, CDR2 YFSETQ. Trimming shortened V by 2 bases and J by 5 bases, and 17 bases separated the two germline ends. The CDR3 nucleotides are TGCGCCAGCAGCTTAGGACAGACCTTGAGGGACGAGCAGTACTTC. It codes for CASSLGQTLRDEQYF. Supplemented by reference TRBV5-1 and TRBJ2-7, the full variable domain reads KAGVTQTPRYLIKTRGQQVTLSCSPISGHRSVSWYQQTPGQGLQFLFEYFSETQRNKGNFPGRFSGRQFSNSRSEMNVSTLELGDSALYLCASSLGQTLRDEQYFGPGTRLTVT.

This clone was recorded only once. V gene TRBV6-5 combines with J gene TRBJ1-4; 11 bases agree with TRBD1. The CDR3 sequence is 14 residues long. V was pared by 6 bases and J by 8 bases, with 5 bases of the junction left unmatched. Germline lookup yields CDR1 MNHEY and CDR2 SVGAGI. In DNA form, the CDR3 reads TGTGCCAGCAGCCGTGGGACAGGGGGAGAAAAACTGTTTTTT. Translation: CASSRGTGGEKLFF.

The chain couples TRBV11-2 to TRBJ2-3; TRBD2 matches at 8 bases. CDR3 length: 15 amino acids. V lost 1 base to trimming and J lost 1 base; unmatched junction nucleotides: 1. CDR1 is SGHAT and CDR2 is FQNNGV in the germline V gene. In DNA form, the CDR3 reads TGTGCCAGCAGCTTAGGTAGCGGGGGCACAGATACGCAGTATTTT. It is translated as CASSLGSGGTDTQYF.

The chain employs TRBV29-1 and TRBJ2-1; D gene unclear. CDR1 and CDR2 from the germline V gene are SQVTM and ANQGSEA. This CDR3 has 12 residues. The V and J ends lost 2 bases and 2 bases respectively, with 4 bases between them. CDR3 protein: CSVERAYNEQFF. The CDR3 DNA is TGCAGCGTTGAACGGGCCTACAATGAGCAGTTCTTC.

The rearrangement uses TRBV10-1 and TRBJ1-6; 10 bases align to TRBD1. V was pared by 6 bases and J by 10 bases, with 6 bases of the junction left unmatched. The CDR3 is 14 amino acids. In germline, CDR1 is WNHNN, CDR2 SYGVQD (reference sequence). CDR3 amino acids: CASSSGTGESPLHF. The CDR3 nucleotides are TGCGCCAGCAGCTCCGGGACAGGGGAATCACCCCTCCACTTT.

V gene TRBV19 combines with J gene TRBJ2-3; 7 positions agree with TRBD1. Germline CDR1 and CDR2: LNHDA and SQIVND (reference sequence). This CDR3 region has 16 residues. V gave up 4 bases and J gave up 3 bases; unmatched junction bases: 10. The CDR3 is CASSSTTGFVTDTQYF. CDR3 nucleotides: TGTGCCAGTAGTAGTACGACAGGGTTTGTTACAGATACGCAGTATTTT.

V usage is TRBV29-1 and J usage is TRBJ2-1; 7 bases agree with TRBD2. This CDR3 has 13 residues. With V trimmed by 6 bases and J by 5 bases, 7 bases remained unmatched. CDR1 is SQVTM, CDR2 ANQGSEA, per germline. The CDR3 nucleotides read TGCAGCGTGGGGGACTACCAGGACAATGAGCAGTTCTTC. Protein product: CSVGDYQDNEQFF.

This chain connects TRBV28 to TRBJ1-5; 12 positions agree with TRBD1. CDR3 length equals 20 residues. Germline trimming cut 1 base from V and 7 bases from J; bases unmatched to any gene: 17. Germline loops: CDR1 MDHEN, CDR2 SYDVKM. CDR3 nucleotide sequence: TGTGCCAGCAGTTTATCCAGGGTGCGGGGACAGGGGGCATCGGTACAGCCCCAGCATTTT. It yields the protein CASSLSRVRGQGASVQPQHF.

The V gene is TRBV27, the J gene TRBJ1-1; D is unresolved. The CDR3 extends over 16 amino acids. The germline V gene has CDR1 MNHEY and CDR2 SMNVEV (reference sequence). V lost 0 bases, J lost 2 bases, and 13 bases lay in between. The CDR3 here is CASSLSITRVNTEAFF. The CDR3 DNA sequence: TGTGCCAGCAGTTTATCGATCACCCGGGTTAACACTGAAGCTTTCTTT.

The chain links TRBV24-1 to TRBJ2-3, with 8 bases identical to TRBD2. Trimming at V came to 1 base and at J to 3 bases, leaving 5 bases not matched to a gene. This CDR3 is built from 16 residues. Germline V gene lookup returns CDR1 KGHDR and CDR2 SFDVKD. The CDR3 DNA follows: TGTGCCACCAGTGATTTACGGGAGGGCGAGACAGATACGCAGTATTTT. The encoded protein is CATSDLREGETDTQYF.

The rearrangement links TRBV24-1 to TRBJ2-1; 7 bases line up with TRBD1. The CDR3 consists of 14 residues. Germline CDR1 KGHDR, CDR2 SFDVKD. V shed 4 bases and J 8 bases; nucleotides not matched to a gene: 7. CDR3 sequence (DNA): TGTGCCACCAGTGACGTCATCCAGGGGGATGAGCAGTTCTTC. Its translation is CATSDVIQGDEQFF.

This rearrangement joins TRBV7-9 to TRBJ2-4; TRBD1 is a possible D gene (6 bases). The CDR3 covers 18 residues. Germline V CDR1 and CDR2: SEHNR, FQNEAQ (reference sequence). V dropped 1 base and J dropped 0 bases, with 16 bases sitting between them. The CDR3 loop reads CASSLDPGQFLAKNIQYF. In DNA, the CDR3 is TGTGCCAGCAGCTTAGACCCAGGACAGTTTCTAGCCAAAAACATTCAGTACTTC.

This rearrangement joins TRBV3-1 (or the pseudogene TRBV3-2) to TRBJ2-5; D unclear. The CDR3 consists of 13 residues. CDR1 LGHDT and CDR2 YNNKEL come from the germline V gene (reference sequence). The V end was cut by 8 bases, the J end by 3 bases, with 13 bases between. The CDR3 loop reads CASAAHSKETQYF. The DNA of the CDR3 is TGTGCCAGCGCAGCTCACAGCAAAGAGACCCAGTACTTC.

The V gene is TRBV30, the J gene TRBJ2-3, with 12 bases fitting TRBD2. Trimming cost V 1 base and J 6 bases; bases outside gene matches: 8. Germline V lookup: CDR1 GTSNPN, CDR2 SVGIG (reference sequence). This CDR3 is built from 16 residues. The CDR3 sequence: CAWSARTSGVGDTQYF. In nucleotides, the CDR3 is TGTGCCTGGAGTGCTCGGACTAGCGGGGTTGGGGATACGCAGTATTTT. Filled out from reference TRBV30 and TRBJ2-3, the complete variable domain reads SQTIHQWPATLVQPVGSPLSLECTVEGTSNPNLYWYRQAAGRGLQLLFYSVGIGQISSEVPQNLSASRPQDRQFILSSKKLLLSDSGFYLCAWSARTSGVGDTQYFGPGTRLTVL.

Only one count was recorded for this clone. The chain links TRBV10-3 to TRBJ2-1; 10 positions agree with TRBD2. There are 16 residues in the CDR3. V was clipped by 0 bases and J by 4 bases; unmatched bases: 3. Germline V gives CDR1 ENHRY, CDR2 SYGVKD. CDR3 region: CAISESGTSAYNEQFF. In nucleotides, the CDR3 is TGTGCCATCAGTGAGTCCGGGACTAGCGCATACAATGAGCAGTTCTTC.

The gene calls are TRBV16 and TRBJ1-3, with D unresolved. The CDR3 consists of 16 residues. V lost 0 bases and J lost 4, with 13 bases in between. Germline V gene sequence: CDR1 KGHSY, CDR2 FQNENV. In nucleotides, the CDR3 is TGTGCCAGCAGCCAATCTAGTACGGCGGTGGGAAACACCATATATTTT. This gives the protein CASSQSSTAVGNTIYF.

The count of this clone is one. This chain joins TRBV6-2 or TRBV6-3 and TRBJ2-5; no clear D. This CDR3 spans 14 amino acids. Germline loops: CDR1 MNHEY, CDR2 SVGEGT. V shed 0 bases and J shed 4 bases, with 9 bases lying between them. The CDR3 is CASSYSTGGETQYF. CDR3 bases: TGTGCCAGCAGTTACTCAACGGGTGGAGAGACCCAGTACTTC.